These 4 T cell receptor beta chains were sequenced from one sample in a study of T cell repertoires in cytomegalovirus infection. A single record per CDR3 protein comes from TCRdb applying MiXCR to the reads. The table has about 310,000 distinct CDR3 sequences, 17% seen once; the top ten hold 9.5% to 15%. The material sequenced was PBMCs. These receptors were collected from a human donor in good health (CMV status not recorded). Some clones in this sample may be carry-over from other donors' samples.

Details on this clonotype: This may be a read error: a much more frequent sequence differs by one nucleotide. The rearrangement joins TRBV7-2 to TRBJ2-7; D unresolved. Looked up from germline, CDR1 is SGHTA and CDR2 is FQGNSA. The CDR3 loop spans 14 amino acids. The DNA of the CDR3 is TGTTCCAGCAGCCTGGGCGAGGCTTCCTACGAGCAGTACTTC. Amino acids: CSSSLGEASYEQYF. The full variable domain, with the rest looked up from reference TRBV7-2 and TRBJ2-7, is GAGVSQSPSNKVTEKGKDVELRCDPISGHTALYWYRQSLGQGLEFLIYFQGNSAPDKSGLPSDRFSAERTGGSVSTLTIQRTQQEDSAVYLCSSSLGEASYEQYFGPGTRLTVT.

This sequence joins TRBV13 and TRBJ2-7; 10 bases are a match to TRBD1. Germline lookup yields CDR1 PRHDT and CDR2 FYEKMQ (reference sequence). The CDR3 runs 16 residues. With 5 bases clipped from V and 5 bases from J, the junction kept 12 bases outside the gene matches. The CDR3 bases are TGTGCCAGCAGCGCCCGACAGGGGGCGAATTTCAACGAGCAGTACTTC. Translating gives CASSARQGANFNEQYF.

In its sample, this clonotype was seen many times. The rearrangement links TRBV6-6 to TRBJ2-7, with 12 bases matching TRBD1. The CDR3 covers 15 residues. With V trimmed by 2 bases and J by 4 bases, 3 bases remained unmatched. Germline assignment: CDR1 MNHNY and CDR2 SVGAGI (reference sequence). CDR3 amino acids: CASSYRDRGQYEQYF. CDR3 nucleotides: TGTGCCAGCAGTTACCGGGACAGGGGGCAATACGAGCAGTACTTC.

Only a few counts were recorded for this clonotype. The chain couples TRBV4-1 to TRBJ2-2; no clear D gene. CDR3 length: 15 residues. The germline CDR1 and CDR2 sequences are MGHRA and YSYEKL. Trimming stripped 1 base from V and 2 bases from J, with 8 bases between. The CDR3 nucleotides read TGCGCCAGCAGCCAAGCCCCCGTAAACACCGGGGAGCTGTTTTTT. As protein: CASSQAPVNTGELFF.